The 11 T cell receptor beta chains below all came from one sample that was sequenced in a study of cytomegalovirus exposure and HLA in healthy donors. The primer mix had 60 Vbeta and 13 Jbeta primers. TCRdb keeps only in-frame clones here, not all; method: immunoSEQ multiplex PCR. The specimen's table records 70,000 to 100,000 clones. Material: PBMCs. These receptors were collected from a girl between 10 and 17 years old in good health and CMV-seropositive.

The rearrangement links TRBV7-3 to TRBJ1-4; 9 nucleotides line up with TRBD1. The germline gives CDR1 SGHTA, CDR2 FQGTGA. The CDR3 is made up of 12 amino acids. Losses at the gene ends were 5 bases for V and 10 bases for J; bases not matched to a gene: 2. CDR3 residues: CASSKTGGKLFF. The CDR3 nucleotides read TGTGCCAGCAGCAAGACAGGGGGAAAACTGTTTTTT.

The CDR3 nucleotides read TGTGCCAGCAGCGCGGGGATATTCACCGGGGAGCTGTTTTTT. As protein: CASSAGIFTGELFF. This rearrangement joins TRBV9 to TRBJ2-2; D perhaps matches TRBD2 (5 bases). V was pared by 3 bases and J by 4 bases, with 10 bases between. The CDR3 sequence is 14 residues long. The germline gives CDR1 SGDLS, CDR2 YYNGEE. The full variable domain, its missing parts supplied by reference TRBV9 and TRBJ2-2, is DSGVTQTPKHLITATGQRVTLRCSPRSGDLSVYWYQQSLDQGLQFLIQYYNGEERAKGNILERFSAQQFPDLHSELNLSSLELGDSALYFCASSAGIFTGELFFGEGSRLTVL.

The J gene is TRBJ2-7, the V gene TRBV29-1; D uncertain. The germline CDR1 and CDR2 sequences are SQVTM and ANQGSEA. The CDR3 covers 11 residues. Trimming stripped 4 bases from V and 3 bases from J, with 7 bases between. CDR3 loop: CSVVIGYEQYF. The CDR3 nucleotides read TGCAGCGTTGTCATCGGCTACGAGCAGTACTTC.

The rearrangement joins TRBV28 to TRBJ1-2; D is unclear. V lost 4 bases and J 8 bases, leaving 11 bases between the germline ends. The CDR3 runs 12 residues. CDR1 and CDR2 (germline): MDHEN, SYDVKM. The CDR3 here is CASSSLGRGYTF. DNA for the CDR3: TGTGCCAGCAGTTCCCTAGGGAGAGGCTACACCTTC.

V and J are TRBV4-3 and TRBJ1-1; TRBD1 aligns across 8 bases. J lost 4 bases, V lost 0 bases, and 10 bases had no gene match. The length of the CDR3 is 17 residues. Germline assignment: CDR1 LGHNA and CDR2 YSLEER. CDR3 protein: CASSQEISGGPGTEAFF. The CDR3 nucleotides are TGCGCCAGCAGCCAAGAGATATCAGGGGGCCCCGGCACTGAAGCTTTCTTT.

The CDR3 region is CASSKEGLGNQPQHF. The DNA of the CDR3 is TGTGCCAGCAGTAAAGAGGGATTAGGCAATCAGCCCCAGCATTTT. The gene calls are TRBV28 and TRBJ1-5; D unclear. This CDR3 is built from 15 residues. Germline V lookup: CDR1 MDHEN, CDR2 SYDVKM. Trimming took 5 bases from V and 2 from J, leaving 13 bases between them.

The chain carries TRBV7-2 and TRBJ1-1; TRBD1 matches 7 bases. Germline assignment: CDR1 SGHTA and CDR2 FQGNSA. Trimming at V came to 4 bases and at J to 4 bases, leaving 0 bases not matched to a gene. There are 12 residues in the CDR3. The CDR3, as DNA: TGTGCCAGCAGCTCAGGGGGCACTGAAGCTTTCTTT. Its translation: CASSSGGTEAFF.

This chain's CDR3 is CASSSRKRLTVDNEQFF. CDR3 in DNA: TGTGCCAGCAGTTCCCGGAAGAGGTTGACAGTCGACAATGAGCAGTTCTTC. This sequence joins TRBV28 and TRBJ2-1; D perhaps matches TRBD1 (5 bases). From germline, CDR1 is MDHEN and CDR2 SYDVKM. V shed 4 bases and J shed 5 bases, with 21 bases lying between them. This CDR3 comprises 17 residues.

CDR3 nucleotides: TGTGCCAGCAGGGCCACGCGGAACCCCTACGAGCAGTACTTC. The encoded protein is CASRATRNPYEQYF. The chain joins TRBV27 to TRBJ2-7; D ambiguous. Germline-derived CDR1 and CDR2 are MNHEY and SMNVEV (reference sequence). Trimming took 6 bases from V and 2 from J, leaving 14 bases between them. This CDR3 is built from 14 residues.

The chain recombines TRBV27 with TRBJ2-7; 7 bases are a match to TRBD1. CDR3 length: 16 amino acids. Germline V gives CDR1 MNHEY, CDR2 SMNVEV (reference sequence). After removal of 2 bases from V and 3 bases from J, the junction contained 10 bases not matched to a gene. The CDR3 loop reads CASSLSWDSFYYEQYF. Written as DNA, the CDR3 is TGTGCCAGCAGTTTAAGCTGGGACAGCTTCTACTACGAGCAGTACTTC.

V gene TRBV19 combines with J gene TRBJ2-7, with 9 bases fitting TRBD1. The germline gives CDR1 LNHDA, CDR2 SQIVND (reference sequence). Losses at the gene ends were 5 bases for V and 5 bases for J; bases not matched to a gene: 7. The CDR3 is 14 residues long. In nucleotides, the CDR3 is TGTGCCAGTAGTCGCACAGGGGGCGCAGACGAGCAGTACTTC. Protein product: CASSRTGGADEQYF.